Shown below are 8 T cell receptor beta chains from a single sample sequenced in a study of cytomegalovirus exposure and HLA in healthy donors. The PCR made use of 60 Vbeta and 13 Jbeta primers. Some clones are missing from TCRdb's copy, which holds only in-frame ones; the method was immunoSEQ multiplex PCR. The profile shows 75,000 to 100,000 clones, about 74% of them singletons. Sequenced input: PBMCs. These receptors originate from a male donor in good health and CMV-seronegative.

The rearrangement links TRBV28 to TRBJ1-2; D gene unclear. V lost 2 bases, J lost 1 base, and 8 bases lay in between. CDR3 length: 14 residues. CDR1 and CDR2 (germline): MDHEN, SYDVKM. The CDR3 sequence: CASSLGAGNYGYTF. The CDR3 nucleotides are TGTGCCAGCAGTTTAGGTGCGGGTAACTATGGCTACACCTTC.

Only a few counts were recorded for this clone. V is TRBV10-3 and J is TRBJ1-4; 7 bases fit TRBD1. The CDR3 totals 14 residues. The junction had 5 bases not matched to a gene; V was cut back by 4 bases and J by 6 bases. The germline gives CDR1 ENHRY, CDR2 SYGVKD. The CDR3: CAISGGGLDEKLFF. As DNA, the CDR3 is TGTGCCATCAGTGGAGGGGGCCTCGATGAAAAACTGTTTTTT.

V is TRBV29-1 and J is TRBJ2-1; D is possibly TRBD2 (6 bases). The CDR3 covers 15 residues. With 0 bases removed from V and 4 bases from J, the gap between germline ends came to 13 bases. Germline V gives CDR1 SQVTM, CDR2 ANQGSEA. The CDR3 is CSVEELASAYNEQFF. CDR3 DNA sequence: TGCAGCGTTGAAGAATTGGCTAGCGCATACAATGAGCAGTTCTTC.

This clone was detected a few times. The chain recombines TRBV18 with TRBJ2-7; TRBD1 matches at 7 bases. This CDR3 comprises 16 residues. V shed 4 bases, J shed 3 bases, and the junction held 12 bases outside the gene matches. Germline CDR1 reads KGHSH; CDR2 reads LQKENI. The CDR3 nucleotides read TGTGCCAGCTCACTGACCACCGGGACAGCAAACTACGAGCAGTACTTC. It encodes CASSLTTGTANYEQYF. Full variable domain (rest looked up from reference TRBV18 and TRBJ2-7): NAGVMQNPRHLVRRRGQEARLRCSPMKGHSHVYWYRQLPEEGLKFMVYLQKENIIDESGMPKERFSAEFPKEGPSILRIQQVVRGDSAAYFCASSLTTGTANYEQYFGPGTRLTVT.

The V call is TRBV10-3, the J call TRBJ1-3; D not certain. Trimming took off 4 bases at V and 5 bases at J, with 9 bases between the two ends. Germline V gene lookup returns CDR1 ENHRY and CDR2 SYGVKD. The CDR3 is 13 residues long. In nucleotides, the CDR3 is TGTGCCATCAGTGGGGCACAGCGAAACACCATATATTTT. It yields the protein CAISGAQRNTIYF.

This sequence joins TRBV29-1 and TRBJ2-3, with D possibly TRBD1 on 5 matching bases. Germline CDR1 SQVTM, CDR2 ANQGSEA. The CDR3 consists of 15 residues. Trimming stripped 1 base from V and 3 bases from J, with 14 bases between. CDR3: CSVEVARGRTDTQYF. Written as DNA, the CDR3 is TGCAGCGTTGAAGTGGCAAGGGGAAGGACAGATACGCAGTATTTT.

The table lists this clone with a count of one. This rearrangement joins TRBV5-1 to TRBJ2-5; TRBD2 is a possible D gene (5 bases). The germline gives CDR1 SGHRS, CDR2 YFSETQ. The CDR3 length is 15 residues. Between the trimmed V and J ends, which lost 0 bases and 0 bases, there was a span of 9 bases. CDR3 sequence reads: CASSLAPGNQETQYF. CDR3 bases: TGCGCCAGCAGCTTGGCCCCGGGAAACCAAGAGACCCAGTACTTC.

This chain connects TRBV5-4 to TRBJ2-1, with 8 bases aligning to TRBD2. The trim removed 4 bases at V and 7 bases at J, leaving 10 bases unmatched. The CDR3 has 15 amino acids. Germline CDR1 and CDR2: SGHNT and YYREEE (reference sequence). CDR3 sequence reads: CASSEPGLGDNEQFF. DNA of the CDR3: TGTGCCAGCAGCGAGCCGGGACTAGGGGATAATGAGCAGTTCTTC.